The rows below give T cell receptor beta chains drawn from one sample of a study of OX40 agonist ivuxolimab in advanced cancers. The method was immunoSEQ multiplex PCR; TCRdb's version includes in-frame clones alone and lacks a portion of them. The repertoire has tens of thousands of clones, around 94% of them found once; the top ten carry roughly 2.8%. The source was CD4+ or CD8+ T cells sorted from blood, collected in a trial of the OX40 agonist ivuxolimab. The receptor source for this set is an adult with an advanced solid tumor such as melanoma, head and neck, liver or kidney cancer. CDR3s include the opening cysteine and the closing phenylalanine or tryptophan. The order of the fields is J gene, V gene, D gene, clone size, CDR3 DNA, CDR3 protein. The D gene is left open where the match is weak. Where a row states a size, it is once, few, many or the class of an expanded clone; other rows omit it.

j_gene: TRBJ1-2; v_gene: TRBV6-6; d_gene: NA; abundance: NA; CDR3nt: TGTGCCAGCAGTTACACGGCCTCCTATGGCTACACCTTC; CDR3aa: CASSYTASYGYTF
j_gene: TRBJ2-1; v_gene: TRBV4-3; d_gene: TRBD1; abundance: NA; CDR3nt: TGCGCCAGCAGCCCCGGGACAGGGGGAAATGAGCAGTTCTTC; CDR3aa: CASSPGTGGNEQFF
j_gene: TRBJ2-5; v_gene: TRBV5-1; d_gene: TRBD1; abundance: NA; CDR3nt: TGCGCCAGCAGCTTGGAGGGGGCGCCTCTGAAAGAGACCCAGTACTTC; CDR3aa: CASSLEGAPLKETQYF
j_gene: TRBJ2-2; v_gene: TRBV5-4; d_gene: NA; abundance: NA; CDR3nt: TGTGCCAGCAGCTGGGCCGGAGCGGGCGATTATGGGGAGCTGTTTTTT; CDR3aa: CASSWAGAGDYGELFF
j_gene: TRBJ1-2; v_gene: TRBV27; d_gene: NA; abundance: NA; CDR3nt: TGTGCCAGCAGTTCGGGACTTTCAGACTATGGCTACACCTTC; CDR3aa: CASSSGLSDYGYTF
j_gene: TRBJ2-7; v_gene: TRBV4-1; d_gene: NA; abundance: once; CDR3nt: TGCGCCAGCAGCCAAGGATCTTCAGGCTACGAGCAGTACTTC; CDR3aa: CASSQGSSGYEQYF
j_gene: TRBJ1-3; v_gene: TRBV7-2; d_gene: NA; abundance: NA; CDR3nt: TGTGCCAGCAGCTTAGATTCCCGACACTACTCTGGAAACACCATATATTTT; CDR3aa: CASSLDSRHYSGNTIYF
j_gene: TRBJ2-7; v_gene: TRBV13; d_gene: NA; abundance: NA; CDR3nt: TGTGCCAGCAGCCCCCGGGGTTTAAGCTACGAGCAGTACTTC; CDR3aa: CASSPRGLSYEQYF
j_gene: TRBJ2-7; v_gene: TRBV2; d_gene: TRBD1; abundance: NA; CDR3nt: TGTGCCAGCAGTATAGGGACAGGTGACATCTACGAGCAGTACTTC; CDR3aa: CASSIGTGDIYEQYF
j_gene: TRBJ2-2; v_gene: TRBV27; d_gene: NA; abundance: NA; CDR3nt: TGTGCCAGCATGGGGGGCCGCGGAATGAACACCGGGGAGCTGTTTTTT; CDR3aa: CASMGGRGMNTGELFF
j_gene: TRBJ2-3; v_gene: TRBV30; d_gene: TRBD1; abundance: NA; CDR3nt: TGTGCCTGGAGGGGGGACAGGGGACGGGCAGATACGCAGTATTTT; CDR3aa: CAWRGDRGRADTQYF
j_gene: TRBJ2-7; v_gene: TRBV9; d_gene: TRBD1; abundance: NA; CDR3nt: TGTGCCAGCAGCGTAGGGGGACAGCACTACGAGCAGTACTTC; CDR3aa: CASSVGGQHYEQYF
j_gene: TRBJ2-5; v_gene: TRBV4-1; d_gene: TRBD2; abundance: NA; CDR3nt: TGCGCCAGCAGGCCCAGCGGGGTAAAGACCCAGTACTTC; CDR3aa: CASRPSGVKTQYF
j_gene: TRBJ2-6; v_gene: TRBV28; d_gene: TRBD1; abundance: NA; CDR3nt: TGTGCCAGCAGTCCCCGGGACAGGTACTTCGGGGCCAACGTCCTGACTTTC; CDR3aa: CASSPRDRYFGANVLTF
j_gene: TRBJ2-1; v_gene: TRBV2; d_gene: NA; abundance: NA; CDR3nt: TGTGCCAGCACCTTGCGCCTGGAGCAGTTCTTC; CDR3aa: CASTLRLEQFF
j_gene: TRBJ2-5; v_gene: TRBV9; d_gene: TRBD1; abundance: NA; CDR3nt: TGTGCCAGCAGCCCTGGGACAGGGGTTTTGGAGACCCAGTACTTC; CDR3aa: CASSPGTGVLETQYF
j_gene: TRBJ1-5; v_gene: TRBV4-1; d_gene: NA; abundance: NA; CDR3nt: TGCGCCAGCAGCCAGACAGGACCCAATCAGCCCCAGCATTTT; CDR3aa: CASSQTGPNQPQHF
j_gene: TRBJ2-1; v_gene: TRBV5-6; d_gene: NA; abundance: NA; CDR3nt: TGTGCCAGCAGCAATAGCCCGGGACCATACAATGAGCAGTTCTTC; CDR3aa: CASSNSPGPYNEQFF
j_gene: TRBJ2-7; v_gene: TRBV13; d_gene: TRBD1; abundance: NA; CDR3nt: TGTGCCAGCAGCCCAGACAGGGGAAGCTCCTACGAGCAGTACTTC; CDR3aa: CASSPDRGSSYEQYF
j_gene: TRBJ2-7; v_gene: TRBV4-1; d_gene: TRBD1; abundance: NA; CDR3nt: TGCGCCAGCAGCCAATCCGGGACAGGGAGCTACGAGCAGTACTTC; CDR3aa: CASSQSGTGSYEQYF
j_gene: TRBJ2-5; v_gene: TRBV15; d_gene: NA; abundance: NA; CDR3nt: TGTGCCACCAGCAGGGGACGTCCGGACACACAAGGGACCCAGTACTTC; CDR3aa: CATSRGRPDTQGTQYF
j_gene: TRBJ1-2; v_gene: TRBV4-1; d_gene: NA; abundance: NA; CDR3nt: TGCGCCAGCAGCCAAGAACAGGCATATGGCTACACCTTC; CDR3aa: CASSQEQAYGYTF
j_gene: TRBJ2-3; v_gene: TRBV4-3; d_gene: TRBD2; abundance: NA; CDR3nt: TGCGCCAGCAGCCAAGATTTTCTAGCGGGGGGTATAGATACGCAGTATTTT; CDR3aa: CASSQDFLAGGIDTQYF
j_gene: TRBJ2-7; v_gene: TRBV5-1; d_gene: TRBD1; abundance: NA; CDR3nt: TGCGCCAGCAGCAACGCAGGGGGCTACGAGCAGTACTTC; CDR3aa: CASSNAGGYEQYF
j_gene: TRBJ2-7; v_gene: TRBV11-3; d_gene: NA; abundance: NA; CDR3nt: TGTGCCAGCAGCGGAGAAGCAGGTGATTCCTACGAGCAGTACTTC; CDR3aa: CASSGEAGDSYEQYF
j_gene: TRBJ2-1; v_gene: TRBV27; d_gene: NA; abundance: once; CDR3nt: TGTGCCAGCAGTCACGCGCCCCCGTCCCCAAATGAGCAGTTCTTC; CDR3aa: CASSHAPPSPNEQFF
j_gene: TRBJ2-3; v_gene: TRBV10-2; d_gene: NA; abundance: NA; CDR3nt: TGCGCCAGCAGTGACCCCGAAGAGGGACTGGCCATCACAGATACGCAGTATTTT; CDR3aa: CASSDPEEGLAITDTQYF
j_gene: TRBJ2-7; v_gene: TRBV14; d_gene: TRBD1; abundance: NA; CDR3nt: TGTGCCAGCAGCCAGGGGACAGGAGCCTACGAGCAGTACTTC; CDR3aa: CASSQGTGAYEQYF
j_gene: TRBJ2-3; v_gene: TRBV5-1; d_gene: NA; abundance: NA; CDR3nt: TGCGCCAGCAGCTTGGGCGGGACGCCCACAGATACGCAGTATTTT; CDR3aa: CASSLGGTPTDTQYF
j_gene: TRBJ1-5; v_gene: TRBV4-1; d_gene: NA; abundance: once; CDR3nt: TGCGCCAGCAGCCAAGATCCCAGGGTCAATCAGCCCCAGCATTTT; CDR3aa: CASSQDPRVNQPQHF
j_gene: TRBJ1-1; v_gene: TRBV29-1; d_gene: TRBD1; abundance: once; CDR3nt: TGCAGCGTTCCGACAGGGTACGTAGAAACTGAAGCTTTCTTT; CDR3aa: CSVPTGYVETEAFF
j_gene: TRBJ1-1; v_gene: TRBV29-1; d_gene: NA; abundance: few; CDR3nt: TGCAGCGTGCGAGAATCGAACACTGAAGCTTTCTTT; CDR3aa: CSVRESNTEAFF
j_gene: TRBJ2-3; v_gene: TRBV27; d_gene: TRBD2; abundance: NA; CDR3nt: TGTGCCAGCAGTCTCCATGGACTAGCGGAGACAGCACAAGATACGCAGTATTTT; CDR3aa: CASSLHGLAETAQDTQYF
j_gene: TRBJ2-1; v_gene: TRBV5-1; d_gene: NA; abundance: NA; CDR3nt: TGCGCCAGCAGCTTGGGACAGAGGATGTACAATGAGCAGTTCTTC; CDR3aa: CASSLGQRMYNEQFF
j_gene: TRBJ1-2; v_gene: TRBV19; d_gene: NA; abundance: NA; CDR3nt: TGTGCCAGTAATTATTGGGCAGGGGAATGGCGGGGCTACACCTTC; CDR3aa: CASNYWAGEWRGYTF